This T cell receptor beta chain emerged from a study of cytomegalovirus exposure and HLA in healthy donors. Clones were read by immunoSEQ multiplex PCR, and TCRdb kept only the in-frame ones, dropping some. The sample yields approximately 53,000 clones, about 90% seen once. The CDR3 spans 16 residues. The J segment lost 2 bases and the V segment lost 2 bases, leaving 5 bases of the junction unmatched. The germline CDR1 and CDR2 sequences are MNHNS and SASEGT. This TCR derives from a man aged 18-30 years in good health and CMV-seronegative. This chain links TRBV6-1 with TRBJ2-3; 9 positions agree with TRBD2. Sequences were obtained from PBMCs. The CDR3 sequence: CASSELAGDPTDTQYF. As DNA, the CDR3 is TGTGCCAGCAGTGAATTAGCGGGGGACCCCACAGATACGCAGTATTTT.